The 16 T cell receptor beta chains in this list originate from one sample, sequenced in a study of OX40 agonist ivuxolimab in advanced cancers. Profiling relied on immunoSEQ multiplex PCR, and the TCRdb table lists in-frame clones only, not all of them. This sample has some 74,000 clones, with under 95% found just once. The sample here was CD4+ or CD8+ T cells sorted from blood, taken in a trial of the OX40 agonist ivuxolimab. The receptors stem from an adult with an advanced solid tumor such as melanoma, head and neck, liver or kidney cancer.

V usage is TRBV5-1 and J usage is TRBJ2-2; tentatively, D is TRBD1 (5 bases). CDR3 length: 16 residues. V was clipped by 7 bases and J by 0 bases, with 16 bases between them. Germline V CDR1 and CDR2: SGHRS, YFSETQ. DNA for the CDR3: TGCGCCAGCTTCGCGCGAGACAGCGCGAACACCGGGGAGCTGTTTTTT. Translated: CASFARDSANTGELFF.

The chain couples TRBV6-5 to TRBJ2-5; maybe TRBD2 (5 bases). The CDR3 loop spans 13 amino acids. V lost 7 bases to trimming and J lost 1 base, with 10 bases between them. The germline V gene encodes CDR1 MNHEY and CDR2 SVGAGI. The CDR3 nucleotides read TGTGCCAGCATGAGGGTCTCCCAAGAGACCCAGTACTTC. This translates into CASMRVSQETQYF.

This chain connects TRBV7-9 to TRBJ2-1; TRBD2 matches 12 bases. The CDR3 loop spans 18 amino acids. J was trimmed by 5 bases and V by 0 bases; bases with no gene match: 8. Germline-derived CDR1 and CDR2 are SEHNR and FQNEAQ (reference sequence). This CDR3 is CASSLAGILAGGHNEQFF. DNA of the CDR3: TGTGCCAGCAGCTTAGCCGGAATACTAGCGGGAGGTCACAATGAGCAGTTCTTC.

This sequence joins TRBV2 and TRBJ2-7, with D possibly called TRBD1 or TRBD2 (5 bases each). The length of the CDR3 is 14 residues. Looked up from germline, CDR1 is SNHLY and CDR2 is FYNNEI. The ends were cut back, 4 bases at V and 3 bases at J, with 13 bases in the middle. Here the CDR3 DNA reads TGTGCCAGCAGTGGGCCAGGGAGAGGCTACGAGCAGTACTTC. It codes for CASSGPGRGYEQYF.

The chain has TRBV4-1 and TRBJ2-3; 8 nucleotides match TRBD2. Germline-derived CDR1 and CDR2 are MGHRA and YSYEKL. The V gene end was trimmed by 4 bases and the J gene end by 1 base; junction bases not matched to a gene: 10. This CDR3 region has 17 residues. Here the CDR3 reads CASSRGAGDPRTDTQYF. Written as DNA, the CDR3 is TGCGCCAGCAGCCGGGGAGCGGGGGACCCCCGCACAGATACGCAGTATTTT.

The rearrangement links TRBV19 to TRBJ2-7; D is ambiguous. The CDR3 contains 12 residues. Germline values: CDR1 LNHDA, CDR2 SQIVND (reference sequence). V lost 3 bases to trimming and J lost 4 bases, with 7 bases between them. The chain's CDR3 is CASSIKGYEQYF. CDR3 bases: TGTGCCAGTAGTATCAAGGGTTACGAGCAGTACTTC.

V usage is TRBV19 and J usage is TRBJ1-1, with no clear D. This CDR3 is built from 13 residues. The V and J ends lost 3 bases and 1 base respectively, with 6 bases between them. Germline V CDR1 and CDR2: LNHDA, SQIVND (reference sequence). CDR3 nucleotides: TGTGCCAGTAGTATGAGGGAGAACACTGAAGCTTTCTTT. Translated: CASSMRENTEAFF. Filled out from reference TRBV19 and TRBJ1-1, the complete variable domain reads DGGITQSPKYLFRKEGQNVTLSCEQNLNHDAMYWYRQDPGQGLRLIYYSQIVNDFQKGDIAEGYSVSREKKESFPLTVTSAQKNPTAFYLCASSMRENTEAFFGQGTRLTVV.

The V gene is TRBV5-1, the J gene TRBJ2-5, with a tentative D call TRBD1 (6 bases). V was trimmed by 3 bases and J by 4 bases, leaving 16 bases between them. In germline, CDR1 is SGHRS, CDR2 YFSETQ. CDR3 length equals 15 residues. In nucleotides, the CDR3 is TGCGCCAGCAGCTCAAACCCCACAGGGCTAGAGACCCAGTACTTC. As protein: CASSSNPTGLETQYF.

The J gene is TRBJ1-5, the V gene TRBV6-6; no reliable D call. Germline assignment: CDR1 MNHNY and CDR2 SVGAGI (reference sequence). This CDR3 contains 13 residues. V was cut by 5 bases and J by 7 bases, with 12 bases left in between. CDR3 residues: CASSKEGGQPQHF. The CDR3 nucleotides read TGTGCCAGCAGTAAGGAGGGAGGGCAGCCCCAGCATTTT.

The V and J genes are TRBV5-4 and TRBJ2-2; weak D call: TRBD1 (6 bases). The CDR3 is 15 amino acids. With 3 bases removed from V and 3 bases from J, the gap between germline ends came to 12 bases. Germline CDR1 and CDR2: SGHNT and YYREEE (reference sequence). The CDR3 region is CASSSGTLYTGELFF. CDR3 nucleotide sequence: TGTGCCAGCAGCTCCGGGACATTATACACCGGGGAGCTGTTTTTT.

The chain employs TRBV5-5 and TRBJ2-1, with 8 bases identical to TRBD2. Losses at the gene ends were 0 bases for V and 4 bases for J; bases not matched to a gene: 3. CDR3 length: 15 residues. Germline V CDR1 and CDR2: SGHKS, YYEKEE (reference sequence). As DNA, the CDR3 is TGTGCCAGCAGCTTGGCGGGGGGGCAGTACAATGAGCAGTTCTTC. It yields the protein CASSLAGGQYNEQFF.

The chain joins TRBV5-5 to TRBJ2-1, with D hard to call. Trimming left V 0 bases short and J 0 bases short, with 7 bases between. From germline, CDR1 is SGHKS and CDR2 YYEKEE (reference sequence). The CDR3 sequence is 15 residues long. The CDR3 DNA follows: TGTGCCAGCAGCTTGGACTGGAGCTCCTACAATGAGCAGTTCTTC. Amino acid sequence: CASSLDWSSYNEQFF. The variable domain in full, completed from reference TRBV5-5 and TRBJ2-1, reads DAGVTQSPTHLIKTRGQQVTLRCSPISGHKSVSWYQQVLGQGPQFIFQYYEKEERGRGNFPDRFSARQFPNYSSELNVNALLLGDSALYLCASSLDWSSYNEQFFGPGTRLTVL.

The chain carries TRBV6-5 and TRBJ2-3; no clear D. Trimming left V 7 bases short and J 0 bases short, with 14 bases between. The CDR3 sequence is 15 residues long. CDR1 is MNHEY, CDR2 SVGAGI, per germline. CDR3 coding DNA: TGTGCCAGCACCCCACAGTCCCCTAGCACAGATACGCAGTATTTT. Translating gives CASTPQSPSTDTQYF.

This chain uses TRBV6-4 with TRBJ2-2; 8 bases are shared with TRBD1. The length of the CDR3 is 14 residues. With 5 bases clipped from V and 6 bases from J, the junction kept 5 bases outside the gene matches. Per germline, CDR1 MRHNA and CDR2 SNTAGT. CDR3 nucleotides: TGTGCCAGCAGTTCGGGACAGGCTCCCGGGGAGCTGTTTTTT. Amino acids: CASSSGQAPGELFF.

This chain joins TRBV6-1 and TRBJ2-7; D is undetermined. This CDR3 spans 14 amino acids. The V gene lost 1 base and the J gene lost 0 bases, with 7 bases spanning the gap. Germline lookup yields CDR1 MNHNS and CDR2 SASEGT. CDR3 amino acids: CASSEVYDSYEQYF. The CDR3 coding sequence is TGTGCCAGCAGTGAAGTATACGACTCCTACGAGCAGTACTTC.

The chain has TRBV12-5 and TRBJ2-7, with D perhaps TRBD1 (6 bases). The CDR3 totals 14 residues. The germline V and J ends were trimmed by 1 base and 4 bases, with 11 bases remaining between them. Germline CDR1 and CDR2: LGHNT and FRNRAP. This CDR3 reads CASGLEGGRYEQYF. In DNA form, the CDR3 reads TGTGCTAGTGGTTTGGAAGGGGGTAGATACGAGCAGTACTTC.